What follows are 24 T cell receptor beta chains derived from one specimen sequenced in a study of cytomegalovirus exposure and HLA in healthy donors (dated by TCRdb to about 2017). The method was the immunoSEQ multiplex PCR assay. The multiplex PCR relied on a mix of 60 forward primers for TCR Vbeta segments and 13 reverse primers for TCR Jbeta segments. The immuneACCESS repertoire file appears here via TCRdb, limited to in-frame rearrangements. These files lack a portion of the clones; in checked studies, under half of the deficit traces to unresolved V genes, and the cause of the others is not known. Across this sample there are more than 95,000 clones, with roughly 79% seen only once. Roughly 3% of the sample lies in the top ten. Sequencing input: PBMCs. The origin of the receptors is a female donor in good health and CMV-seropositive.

CDR3 sequence (DNA): TGTGCCAGCAGCTTCCTCCGGGGGGAGCAGTACTTC. Translating gives CASSFLRGEQYF. V is TRBV7-6 and J is TRBJ2-7, with D possibly TRBD2 on 6 matching bases. The V and J ends lost 3 bases and 7 bases respectively, with 10 bases between them. Germline-derived CDR1 and CDR2 are SGHVS and FNYEAQ. This CDR3 region has 12 residues.

The CDR3 is CASSIRRGNTEAFF. CDR3 sequence (DNA): TGTGCCAGTAGTATTCGAAGGGGGAACACTGAAGCTTTCTTT. The J gene is TRBJ1-1, the V gene TRBV19, with a possible D match to TRBD1 (5 bases). V lost 3 bases and J 1 base, leaving 9 bases between the germline ends. The V gene's germline CDR1 is LNHDA and CDR2 SQIVND (reference sequence). CDR3 size: 14 residues.

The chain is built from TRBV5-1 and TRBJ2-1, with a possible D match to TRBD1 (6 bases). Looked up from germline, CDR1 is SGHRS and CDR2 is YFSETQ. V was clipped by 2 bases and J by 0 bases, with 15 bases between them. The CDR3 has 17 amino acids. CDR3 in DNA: TGCGCCAGCAGCTTTAACCCTCAGGGGAGCTCCTACAATGAGCAGTTCTTC. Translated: CASSFNPQGSSYNEQFF. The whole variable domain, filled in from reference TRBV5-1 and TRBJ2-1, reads KAGVTQTPRYLIKTRGQQVTLSCSPISGHRSVSWYQQTPGQGLQFLFEYFSETQRNKGNFPGRFSGRQFSNSRSEMNVSTLELGDSALYLCASSFNPQGSSYNEQFFGPGTRLTVL.

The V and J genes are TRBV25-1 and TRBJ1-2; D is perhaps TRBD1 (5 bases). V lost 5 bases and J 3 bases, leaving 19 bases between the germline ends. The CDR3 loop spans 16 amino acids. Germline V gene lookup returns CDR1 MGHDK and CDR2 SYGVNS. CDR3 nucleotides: TGTGCCAGCAGTCGACACGGGGGGGGTGGAGACTATGGCTACACCTTC. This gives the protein CASSRHGGGGDYGYTF.

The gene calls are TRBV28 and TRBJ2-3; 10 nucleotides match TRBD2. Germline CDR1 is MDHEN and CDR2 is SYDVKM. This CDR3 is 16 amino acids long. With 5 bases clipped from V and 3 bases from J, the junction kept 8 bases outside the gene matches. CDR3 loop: CASSPSGRAGTDTQYF. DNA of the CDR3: TGTGCCAGCAGTCCCAGCGGGAGGGCTGGGACAGATACGCAGTATTTT.

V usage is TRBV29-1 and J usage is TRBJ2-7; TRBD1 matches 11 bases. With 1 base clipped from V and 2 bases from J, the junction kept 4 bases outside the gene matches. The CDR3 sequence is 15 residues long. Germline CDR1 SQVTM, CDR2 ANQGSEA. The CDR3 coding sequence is TGCAGCGTTGAAGGGGGGACAGGGGGGGCCTACGAGCAGTACTTC. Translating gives CSVEGGTGGAYEQYF.

The chain's CDR3 is CASSLFGQDYGYTF. The CDR3 DNA reads TGTGCCAGCAGTTTATTTGGACAGGACTATGGCTACACCTTC. J is TRBJ1-2 and V is TRBV28; 7 bases fit TRBD1. CDR1 is MDHEN, CDR2 SYDVKM, per germline. V shed 1 base, J shed 3 bases, and the junction held 2 bases outside the gene matches. This CDR3 comprises 14 residues.

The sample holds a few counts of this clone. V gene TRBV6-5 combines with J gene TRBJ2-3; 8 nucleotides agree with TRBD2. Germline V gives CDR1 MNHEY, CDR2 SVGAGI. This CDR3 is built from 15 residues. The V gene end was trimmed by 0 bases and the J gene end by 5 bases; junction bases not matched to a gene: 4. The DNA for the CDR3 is TGTGCCAGCAGTTACTCGGGACTAGGGATAGATACGCAGTATTTT. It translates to CASSYSGLGIDTQYF.

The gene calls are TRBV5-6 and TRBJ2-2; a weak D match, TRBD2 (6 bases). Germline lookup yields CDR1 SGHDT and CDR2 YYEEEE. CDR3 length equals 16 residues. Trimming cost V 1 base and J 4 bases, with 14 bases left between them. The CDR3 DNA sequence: TGTGCCAGCAGCTTGCGTCTGGGGGGAGGCACCGGGGAGCTGTTTTTT. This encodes CASSLRLGGGTGELFF.

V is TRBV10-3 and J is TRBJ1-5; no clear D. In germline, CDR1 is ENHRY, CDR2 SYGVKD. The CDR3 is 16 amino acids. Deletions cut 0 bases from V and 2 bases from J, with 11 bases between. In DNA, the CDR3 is TGTGCCATCAGTGAGTCTGGAGGGAGGGGCAATCAGCCCCAGCATTTT. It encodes CAISESGGRGNQPQHF.

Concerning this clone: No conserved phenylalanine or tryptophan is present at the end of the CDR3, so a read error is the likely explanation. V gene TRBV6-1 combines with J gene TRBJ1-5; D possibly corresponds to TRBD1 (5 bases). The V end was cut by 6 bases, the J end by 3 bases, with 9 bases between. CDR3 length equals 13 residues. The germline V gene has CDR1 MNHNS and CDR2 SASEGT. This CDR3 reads CASRGGNNQPQHV. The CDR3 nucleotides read TGTGCCAGCAGGGGGGGGAACAATCAGCCCCAGCATGTT.

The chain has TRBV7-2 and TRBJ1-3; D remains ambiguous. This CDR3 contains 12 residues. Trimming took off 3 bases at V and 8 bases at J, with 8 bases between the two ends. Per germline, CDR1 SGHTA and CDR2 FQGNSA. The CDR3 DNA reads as TGTGCCAGCAGCTTTTCCCGGGACACCATATATTTT. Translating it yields CASSFSRDTIYF. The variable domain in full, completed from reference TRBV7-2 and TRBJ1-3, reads GAGVSQSPSNKVTEKGKDVELRCDPISGHTALYWYRQSLGQGLEFLIYFQGNSAPDKSGLPSDRFSAERTGGSVSTLTIQRTQQEDSAVYLCASSFSRDTIYFGEGSWLTVV.

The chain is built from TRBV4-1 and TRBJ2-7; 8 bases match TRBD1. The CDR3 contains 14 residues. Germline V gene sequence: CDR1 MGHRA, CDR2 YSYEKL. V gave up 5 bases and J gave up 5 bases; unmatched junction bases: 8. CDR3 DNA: TGCGCCAGCAGCTACAGGGGGGCGACTAACGAGCAGTACTTC. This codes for CASSYRGATNEQYF.

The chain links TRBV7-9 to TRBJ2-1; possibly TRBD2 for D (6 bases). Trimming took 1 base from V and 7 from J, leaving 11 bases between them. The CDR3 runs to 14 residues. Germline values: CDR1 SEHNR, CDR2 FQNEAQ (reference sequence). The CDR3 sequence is CASSLVGTSNEQFF. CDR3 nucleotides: TGTGCCAGCAGCTTAGTAGGGACTTCTAATGAGCAGTTCTTC.

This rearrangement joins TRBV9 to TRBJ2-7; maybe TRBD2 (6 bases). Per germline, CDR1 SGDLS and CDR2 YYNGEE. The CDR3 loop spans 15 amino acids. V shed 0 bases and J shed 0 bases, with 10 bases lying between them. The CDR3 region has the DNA TGTGCCAGCAGCGTAGGAGGGACTTCCTCCTACGAGCAGTACTTC. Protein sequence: CASSVGGTSSYEQYF.

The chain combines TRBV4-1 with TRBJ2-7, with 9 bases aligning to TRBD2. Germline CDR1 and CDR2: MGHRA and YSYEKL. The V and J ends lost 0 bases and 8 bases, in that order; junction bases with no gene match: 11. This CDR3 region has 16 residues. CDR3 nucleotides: TGCGCCAGCAGCCAAGATCCGAGGCTAGCGGGATGGAAGCAGTACTTC. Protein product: CASSQDPRLAGWKQYF.

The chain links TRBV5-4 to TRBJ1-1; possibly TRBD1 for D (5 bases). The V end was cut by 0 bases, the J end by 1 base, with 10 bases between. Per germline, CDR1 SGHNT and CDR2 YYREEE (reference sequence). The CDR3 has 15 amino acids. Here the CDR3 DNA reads TGTGCCAGCAGCTTGGACAGGTCACGGAACACTGAAGCTTTCTTT. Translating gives CASSLDRSRNTEAFF.

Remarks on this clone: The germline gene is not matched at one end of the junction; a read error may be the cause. The CDR3 loop is CASSPRQAEETQYF. The CDR3 DNA sequence: TGTGCTAGCAGCCCGCGACAGGCGGAAGAGACCCAGTACTTC. The V and J genes are TRBV7-7 and TRBJ2-5; maybe TRBD1 (6 bases). The CDR3 length is 14 residues. Germline loops: CDR1 SSHAT, CDR2 FNYEAQ (reference sequence).

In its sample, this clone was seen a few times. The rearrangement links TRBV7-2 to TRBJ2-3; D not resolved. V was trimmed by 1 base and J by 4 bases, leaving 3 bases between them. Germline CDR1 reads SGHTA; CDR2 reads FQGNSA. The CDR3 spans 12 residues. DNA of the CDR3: TGTGCCAGCAGCTTAGGAGCAGATACGCAGTATTTT. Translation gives CASSLGADTQYF.

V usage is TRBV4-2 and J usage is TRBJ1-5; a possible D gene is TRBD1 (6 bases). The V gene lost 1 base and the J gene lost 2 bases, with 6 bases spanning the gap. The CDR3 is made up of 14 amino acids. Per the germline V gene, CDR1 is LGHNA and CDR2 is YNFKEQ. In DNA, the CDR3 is TGTGCCAGCAGCCAAGGACAGGGCAATCAGCCCCAGCATTTT. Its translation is CASSQGQGNQPQHF.

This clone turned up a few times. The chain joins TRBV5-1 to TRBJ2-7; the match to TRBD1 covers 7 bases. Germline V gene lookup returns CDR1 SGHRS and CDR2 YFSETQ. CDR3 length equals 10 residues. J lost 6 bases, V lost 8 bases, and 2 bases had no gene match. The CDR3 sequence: CARRQGEQYF. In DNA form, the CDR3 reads TGCGCCAGGCGACAGGGCGAGCAGTACTTC.

The CDR3 loop reads CASSYVGGGRRETQYF. The DNA of the CDR3 is TGTGCCAGCAGTTACGTCGGCGGGGGGAGGCGAGAGACCCAGTACTTC. V gene TRBV6-5 combines with J gene TRBJ2-5; TRBD2 aligns across 8 bases. V trimming: 2 bases; J trimming: 4 bases; junction bases outside the gene matches: 9. Germline V lookup: CDR1 MNHEY, CDR2 SVGAGI. The CDR3 runs 16 residues.

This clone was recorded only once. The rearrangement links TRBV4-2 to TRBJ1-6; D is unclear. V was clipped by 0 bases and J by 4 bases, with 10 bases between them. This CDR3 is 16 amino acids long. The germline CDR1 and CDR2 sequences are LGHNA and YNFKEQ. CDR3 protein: CASSQDWAAYNSPLHF. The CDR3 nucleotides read TGTGCCAGCAGCCAAGATTGGGCAGCTTATAATTCACCCCTCCACTTT.

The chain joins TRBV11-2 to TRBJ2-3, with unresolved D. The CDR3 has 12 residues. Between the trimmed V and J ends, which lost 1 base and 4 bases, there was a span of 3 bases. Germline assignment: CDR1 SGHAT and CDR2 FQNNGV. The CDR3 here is CASSLVADTQYF. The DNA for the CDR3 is TGTGCCAGCAGCTTAGTCGCAGATACGCAGTATTTT.